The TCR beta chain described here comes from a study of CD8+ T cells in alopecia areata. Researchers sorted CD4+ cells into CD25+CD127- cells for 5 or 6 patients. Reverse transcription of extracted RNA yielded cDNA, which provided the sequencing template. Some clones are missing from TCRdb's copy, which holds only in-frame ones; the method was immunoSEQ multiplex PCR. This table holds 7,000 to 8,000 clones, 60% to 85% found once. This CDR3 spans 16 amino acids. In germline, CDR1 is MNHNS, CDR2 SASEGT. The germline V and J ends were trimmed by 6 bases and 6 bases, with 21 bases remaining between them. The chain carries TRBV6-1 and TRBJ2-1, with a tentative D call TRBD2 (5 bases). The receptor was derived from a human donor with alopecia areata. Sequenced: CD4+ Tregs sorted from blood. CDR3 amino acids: CASREPGLPYFNEQFF. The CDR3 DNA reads TGTGCCAGCAGGGAACCAGGACTCCCCTATTTCAATGAGCAGTTCTTC.